These 23 T cell receptor beta chains were all obtained from the same sample, sequenced in a study of cytomegalovirus exposure and HLA in healthy donors. Sequenced by immunoSEQ multiplex PCR; TCRdb stores in-frame clones only, minus some. The table has a few hundred thousand clones, approximately 86% seen once; the top ten hold 0.95% to 1.1%. The specimen was PBMCs. Receptor source: a woman aged 18-30 years in good health and CMV-seronegative.

V is TRBV11-1 and J is TRBJ1-1; no definite D call. The V and J ends lost 1 base and 2 bases respectively, with 14 bases between them. Per germline, CDR1 SGHAT and CDR2 FQDESV (reference sequence). The CDR3 runs 16 residues. This chain's CDR3 is CASSLGPGTLNTEAFF. Here the CDR3 DNA reads TGTGCCAGCAGCTTAGGGCCGGGTACCCTTAACACTGAAGCTTTCTTT.

The J gene is TRBJ2-5, the V gene TRBV11-2, with 7 bases lining up with TRBD2. Germline values: CDR1 SGHAT, CDR2 FQNNGV. The CDR3 sequence is 18 residues long. The V segment lost 6 bases and the J segment 5 bases; nucleotides outside the gene matches: 21. The CDR3 protein is CASRALGRNSRGGETQYF. CDR3 in DNA: TGTGCCAGCAGGGCCCTGGGGAGGAATTCCCGGGGAGGGGAGACCCAGTACTTC.

The chain recombines TRBV6-5 with TRBJ1-1; no definite D call. This CDR3 is built from 15 residues. The germline V gene encodes CDR1 MNHEY and CDR2 SVGAGI. Trimming shortened V by 6 bases and J by 3 bases, and 17 bases separated the two germline ends. The chain's CDR3 is CASSGVGIGDTEAFF. In DNA, the CDR3 is TGTGCCAGCAGCGGGGTGGGAATTGGGGACACTGAAGCTTTCTTT.

V is TRBV6-4 and J is TRBJ1-2; TRBD1 matches at 11 bases. The CDR3 spans 14 residues. J gave up 6 bases and V 5 bases, and 5 bases lay outside the gene matches. Per germline, CDR1 MRHNA and CDR2 SNTAGT. The CDR3 loop reads CASSPGQGVDGYTF. CDR3 bases: TGTGCCAGCAGTCCGGGACAGGGGGTTGATGGCTACACCTTC.

This chain connects TRBV6-5 to TRBJ1-2, with no clear D. This CDR3 is built from 15 residues. From germline, CDR1 is MNHEY and CDR2 SVGAGI. Trimming shortened V by 8 bases and J by 4 bases, and 20 bases separated the two germline ends. The CDR3 reads CASLSEGPRAYGYTF. Here the CDR3 DNA reads TGTGCCAGCCTCTCCGAGGGCCCGAGGGCCTATGGCTACACCTTC.

This chain uses TRBV29-1 with TRBJ1-1, with TRBD1 identical over 10 bases. J was trimmed by 9 bases and V by 4 bases; bases with no gene match: 8. The CDR3 has 13 amino acids. Germline CDR1 SQVTM, CDR2 ANQGSEA. The CDR3 DNA reads as TGCAGCGTTGCCCACGGACAGGGGGGGAAAGCTTTCTTT. This gives the protein CSVAHGQGGKAFF.

A remark on this clone: Other nucleotide sequences from this sample produce the same CDR3. The V call is TRBV5-4, the J call TRBJ1-2, with 9 bases lining up with TRBD1. V dropped 4 bases and J dropped 4; count of bases not matched to a gene: 5. The CDR3 runs 14 residues. Looked up from germline, CDR1 is SGHNT and CDR2 is YYREEE (reference sequence). CDR3 protein: CASSLGTGLYGYTF. The CDR3 DNA sequence: TGTGCCAGCAGCCTCGGGACAGGGCTCTATGGCTACACCTTC.

This sequence joins TRBV30 and TRBJ1-1; TRBD1 agrees at 8 bases. After removal of 8 bases from V and 1 base from J, the junction contained 6 bases not matched to a gene. Per germline, CDR1 GTSNPN and CDR2 SVGIG (reference sequence). This CDR3 has 13 residues. CDR3 DNA: TGTGCCCACTCCGGGACAGGGAACACTGAAGCTTTCTTT. It yields the protein CAHSGTGNTEAFF.

The rearrangement uses TRBV10-1 and TRBJ1-1, with 10 bases lining up with TRBD1. The CDR3 covers 13 residues. Germline CDR1 and CDR2: WNHNN and SYGVQD (reference sequence). With V trimmed by 6 bases and J by 6 bases, 4 bases remained unmatched. CDR3 nucleotides: TGCGCCAGCAGCAGGGACAGGGGTGCTGAAGCTTTCTTT. This translates into CASSRDRGAEAFF.

The chain is built from TRBV25-1 and TRBJ2-2; maybe TRBD2 (6 bases). The CDR3 loop spans 14 amino acids. Trimming removed 3 bases at V and 6 bases at J, with 11 bases between. CDR1 and CDR2 from the germline V gene are MGHDK and SYGVNS. The CDR3 region is CASSEGGRAGELFF. The CDR3 DNA is TGTGCCAGCAGTGAGGGGGGAAGAGCCGGGGAGCTGTTTTTT.

The V and J genes are TRBV5-6 and TRBJ2-3, with D tentatively TRBD1 (5 bases). Germline loops: CDR1 SGHDT, CDR2 YYEEEE. V lost 0 bases and J lost 6, with 5 bases in between. There are 12 residues in the CDR3. In DNA form, the CDR3 reads TGTGCCAGCAGCTTGGGACAGGATACGCAGTATTTT. Its protein product is CASSLGQDTQYF.

The chain is built from TRBV6-6 and TRBJ1-2; no firm D call. Germline V gene data show CDR1 as MNHNY and CDR2 as SVGAGI (reference sequence). V was trimmed by 2 bases and J by 4 bases, leaving 17 bases between them. The CDR3 is 16 residues long. CDR3 region: CASSYGGPFSFYGYTF. Here the CDR3 DNA reads TGTGCCAGCAGTTACGGCGGCCCCTTTAGTTTCTATGGCTACACCTTC.

The rearrangement joins TRBV10-1 to TRBJ2-7; 9 bases line up with TRBD1. J gave up 5 bases and V 2 bases, and 7 bases lay outside the gene matches. Germline V gene data show CDR1 as WNHNN and CDR2 as SYGVQD (reference sequence). This CDR3 comprises 15 residues. CDR3 in amino acids: CASSEPGQGRDEQYF. CDR3 coding DNA: TGCGCCAGCAGTGAGCCGGGACAGGGAAGGGACGAGCAGTACTTC.

The V call is TRBV4-3, the J call TRBJ2-1; D is ambiguous. Germline V gene lookup returns CDR1 LGHNA and CDR2 YSLEER. The CDR3 loop spans 14 amino acids. The V end was cut by 0 bases, the J end by 10 bases, with 13 bases between. CDR3 DNA sequence: TGCGCCAGCAGCCAAGATGTGGTAGTCGGGGAGCAGTTCTTC. It specifies CASSQDVVVGEQFF.

The rearrangement joins TRBV19 to TRBJ1-5; the D is unclear. Germline assignment: CDR1 LNHDA and CDR2 SQIVND (reference sequence). Deletions cut 7 bases from V and 3 bases from J, with 10 bases between. The length of the CDR3 is 13 residues. In DNA, the CDR3 is TGTGCCAGTACCCCGAGGAACAATCAGCCCCAGCATTTT. Protein: CASTPRNNQPQHF. The variable domain in full, with the rest retrieved from reference TRBV19 and TRBJ1-5, is DGGITQSPKYLFRKEGQNVTLSCEQNLNHDAMYWYRQDPGQGLRLIYYSQIVNDFQKGDIAEGYSVSREKKESFPLTVTSAQKNPTAFYLCASTPRNNQPQHFGDGTRLSIL.

Many counts were recorded for this clone. The V gene is TRBV28, the J gene TRBJ1-2; D not resolved. With 5 bases removed from V and 4 bases from J, the gap between germline ends came to 11 bases. CDR3 length: 13 amino acids. CDR1 and CDR2 (germline): MDHEN, SYDVKM. The CDR3 region is CASSGLRVYGYTF. The CDR3 coding sequence is TGTGCCAGCAGTGGACTGCGGGTCTATGGCTACACCTTC.

The chain joins TRBV6-5 to TRBJ2-3, with D maybe TRBD2 (6 bases). The CDR3 consists of 15 residues. Trimming took 6 bases from V and 0 from J, leaving 13 bases between them. Germline CDR1 reads MNHEY; CDR2 reads SVGAGI. CDR3 loop: CASSPRSGSTDTQYF. The CDR3 bases are TGTGCCAGCAGCCCTCGTAGCGGTAGCACAGATACGCAGTATTTT.

This clone was counted once. This chain connects TRBV25-1 to TRBJ1-6; weak D call: TRBD1 (5 bases). V dropped 2 bases and J dropped 1 base, with 6 bases sitting between them. Germline CDR1 is MGHDK and CDR2 is SYGVNS. CDR3 length: 15 residues. The CDR3 region is CASSERGSYNSPLHF. The CDR3, as DNA: TGTGCCAGCAGTGAAAGGGGTTCCTATAATTCACCCCTCCACTTT.

The genes are TRBV7-9 and TRBJ2-7, with 7 bases matching TRBD1. The CDR3 has 12 amino acids. Germline CDR1 reads SEHNR; CDR2 reads FQNEAQ (reference sequence). The V gene end was trimmed by 7 bases and the J gene end by 6 bases; junction bases not matched to a gene: 6. This CDR3 reads CASTGTDLEQYF. The CDR3 DNA reads as TGTGCCAGCACCGGGACAGATCTCGAGCAGTACTTC.

The chain has TRBV2 and TRBJ2-3, with D possibly TRBD2 on 6 matching bases. There are 15 residues in the CDR3. Germline V gives CDR1 SNHLY, CDR2 FYNNEI. V shed 3 bases and J shed 0 bases, with 10 bases lying between them. This CDR3 reads CASSEDSGSTDTQYF. CDR3 sequence (DNA): TGTGCCAGCAGTGAGGATAGCGGAAGCACAGATACGCAGTATTTT.

This clone appeared a few times. The rearrangement uses TRBV7-8 and TRBJ2-7; 12 nucleotides line up with TRBD2. This CDR3 contains 16 residues. V lost 1 base, J lost 2 bases, and 3 bases stayed unmatched. The germline V gene encodes CDR1 SGHVS and CDR2 FQNEAQ. This chain's CDR3 is CASSLGTSGIPYEQYF. As DNA, the CDR3 is TGTGCCAGCAGCTTAGGGACTAGCGGGATTCCCTACGAGCAGTACTTC.

The V call is TRBV6-5, the J call TRBJ1-5; 10 positions match TRBD1. The CDR3 has 13 amino acids. J was trimmed by 5 bases and V by 10 bases; bases with no gene match: 5. Germline V gene lookup returns CDR1 MNHEY and CDR2 SVGAGI. CDR3 residues: CATRDRGDQPQHF. The CDR3 nucleotides are TGTGCCACCCGGGACAGGGGTGATCAGCCCCAGCATTTT.

This clone was seen only once. The chain joins TRBV6-5 to TRBJ1-2; perhaps TRBD1 as D (5 bases). In germline, CDR1 is MNHEY, CDR2 SVGAGI. V lost 2 bases, J lost 4 bases, and 8 bases lay in between. There are 13 residues in the CDR3. CDR3 sequence (DNA): TGTGCCAGCAGTTACGGAGGGACCTATGGCTACACCTTC. Protein product: CASSYGGTYGYTF.